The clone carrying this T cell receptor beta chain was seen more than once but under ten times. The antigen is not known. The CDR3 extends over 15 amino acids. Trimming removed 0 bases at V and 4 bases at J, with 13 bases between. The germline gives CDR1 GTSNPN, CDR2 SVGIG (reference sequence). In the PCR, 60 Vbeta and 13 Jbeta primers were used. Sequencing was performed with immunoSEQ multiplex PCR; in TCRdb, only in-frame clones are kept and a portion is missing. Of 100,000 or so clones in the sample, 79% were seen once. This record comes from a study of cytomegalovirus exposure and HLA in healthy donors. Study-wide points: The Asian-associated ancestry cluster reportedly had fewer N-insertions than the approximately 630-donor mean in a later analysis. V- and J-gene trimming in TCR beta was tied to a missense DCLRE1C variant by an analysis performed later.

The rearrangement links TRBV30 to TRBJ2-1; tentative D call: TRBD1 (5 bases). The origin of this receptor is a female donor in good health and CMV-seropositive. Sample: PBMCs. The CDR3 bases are TGTGCCTGGAGTGTTAGGGGAAGGGGATACAATGAGCAGTTCTTC. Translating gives CAWSVRGRGYNEQFF.